These 22 T cell receptor beta chains were all obtained from the same sample, sequenced in a study of shared clonotypes between healthy human individuals. Measured with immunoSEQ multiplex PCR; TCRdb has only the in-frame clones, and not every one. The data show 1.4 million or so clones, 98% seen once. Sequencing used naive CD4+ T cells sorted from blood. Subset described: CD45RA+ positively selected. The receptors derive from a man aged 25 to 45 in good health.

The V and J genes are TRBV6-5 and TRBJ2-3, with 8 positions matching TRBD2. The V gene end was trimmed by 11 bases and the J gene end by 5 bases; junction bases not matched to a gene: 12. Germline V CDR1 and CDR2: MNHEY, SVGAGI. This CDR3 has 14 amino acids. In DNA form, the CDR3 reads TGTGCCTCCGGCCGGGAGGGCCGCGGAGATACGCAGTATTTT. Translation: CASGREGRGDTQYF.

This clone was detected only once. The sample carries other DNA sequences with the same CDR3. This chain connects TRBV7-2 to TRBJ2-7; D not certain. There are 12 residues in the CDR3. With 2 bases removed from V and 0 bases from J, the gap between germline ends came to 2 bases. Germline loops: CDR1 SGHTA, CDR2 FQGNSA. The CDR3 spells CASSLSSYEQYF. The CDR3 DNA is TGTGCCAGCAGCTTATCCTCCTACGAGCAGTACTTC.

This chain joins TRBV5-1 and TRBJ1-5; D not resolved. Germline values: CDR1 SGHRS, CDR2 YFSETQ. The CDR3 runs to 15 residues. Trimming removed 2 bases at V and 1 base at J, with 10 bases between. The CDR3 reads CASSFQPGSNQPQHF. CDR3 nucleotide sequence: TGCGCCAGCAGCTTTCAACCGGGGAGCAATCAGCCCCAGCATTTT.

This sequence joins TRBV5-4 and TRBJ2-1; a weak D match, TRBD1 (5 bases). Between the trimmed V and J ends, which lost 0 bases and 8 bases, there was a span of 12 bases. The CDR3 covers 14 residues. The germline V gene has CDR1 SGHNT and CDR2 YYREEE (reference sequence). CDR3 loop: CASSLAQGNHEQFF. The CDR3 DNA sequence: TGTGCCAGCAGCTTGGCCCAGGGTAATCATGAGCAGTTCTTC. Variable domain in full (rest from reference TRBV5-4 and TRBJ2-1): ETGVTQSPTHLIKTRGQQVTLRCSSQSGHNTVSWYQQALGQGPQFIFQYYREEENGRGNFPPRFSGLQFPNYSSELNVNALELDDSALYLCASSLAQGNHEQFFGPGTRLTVL.

The V and J genes are TRBV7-9 and TRBJ2-3; D may be TRBD2 (6 bases). The V gene's germline CDR1 is SEHNR and CDR2 FQNEAQ (reference sequence). V lost 5 bases, J lost 6 bases, and 15 bases lay in between. This CDR3 contains 14 residues. Here the CDR3 reads CASSLGGGWDTQYF. In nucleotides, the CDR3 is TGTGCCAGCAGCCTCGGGGGAGGATGGGATACGCAGTATTTT. Full variable domain (missing parts from reference TRBV7-9 and TRBJ2-3): DTGVSQNPRHKITKRGQNVTFRCDPISEHNRLYWYRQTLGQGPEFLTYFQNEAQLEKSRLLSDRFSAERPKGSFSTLEIQRTEQGDSAMYLCASSLGGGWDTQYFGPGTRLTVL.

The chain has TRBV7-9 and TRBJ1-2; TRBD1 is a possible D gene (5 bases). Germline-derived CDR1 and CDR2 are SEHNR and FQNEAQ (reference sequence). V lost 4 bases and J lost 8, with 17 bases in between. This CDR3 spans 14 amino acids. The CDR3 sequence is CASSSELAREGYTF. The DNA for the CDR3 is TGTGCCAGCAGCTCCGAATTGGCCAGGGAAGGCTACACCTTC. Combining the CDR3 with reference TRBV7-9 and TRBJ1-2 gives the whole variable domain DTGVSQNPRHKITKRGQNVTFRCDPISEHNRLYWYRQTLGQGPEFLTYFQNEAQLEKSRLLSDRFSAERPKGSFSTLEIQRTEQGDSAMYLCASSSELAREGYTFGSGTRLTVV.

J is TRBJ2-1 and V is TRBV28; 7 bases are a match to TRBD2. Germline trimming cut 3 bases from V and 7 bases from J; bases unmatched to any gene: 6. CDR3 length equals 14 residues. Germline loops: CDR1 MDHEN, CDR2 SYDVKM. CDR3 loop: CASSLGYGGNEQFF. The CDR3 DNA is TGTGCCAGCAGTTTGGGGTACGGGGGGAATGAGCAGTTCTTC.

Only one count was recorded for this clone. V gene TRBV28 combines with J gene TRBJ2-7; possible D gene TRBD1, 6 bases. Germline lookup yields CDR1 MDHEN and CDR2 SYDVKM. This CDR3 is 13 amino acids long. The V end was cut by 9 bases, the J end by 0 bases, with 12 bases between. CDR3: CASRDTTSYEQYF. The CDR3 DNA is TGTGCCAGTCGGGACACAACCTCCTACGAGCAGTACTTC.

J is TRBJ1-4 and V is TRBV2; D gene unclear. The ends were cut back, 8 bases at V and 7 bases at J, with 8 bases in the middle. This CDR3 is built from 11 residues. The germline V gene has CDR1 SNHLY and CDR2 FYNNEI. The CDR3 DNA is TGTGCCAGCCTTAGGAGTGAAAAACTGTTTTTT. Translated: CASLRSEKLFF. The complete variable domain, with remaining parts taken from reference TRBV2 and TRBJ1-4, reads EPEVTQTPSHQVTQMGQEVILRCVPISNHLYFYWYRQILGQKVEFLVSFYNNEISEKSEIFDDQFSVERPDGSNFTLKIRSTKLEDSAMYFCASLRSEKLFFGSGTQLSVL.

The chain carries TRBV5-1 and TRBJ1-3, with D possibly matching TRBD1 (6 bases). Trimming took 4 bases from V and 4 from J, leaving 15 bases between them. The CDR3 consists of 15 residues. Germline V CDR1 and CDR2: SGHRS, YFSETQ. The CDR3 reads CASSRNRVTGNTIYF. CDR3 in DNA: TGCGCCAGCAGCCGGAACAGGGTTACAGGAAACACCATATATTTT.

The J gene is TRBJ2-2, the V gene TRBV27, with D perhaps TRBD1 or TRBD2 (5 bases each). The V gene lost 10 bases and the J gene lost 5 bases, with 26 bases spanning the gap. Germline V gene lookup returns CDR1 MNHEY and CDR2 SMNVEV (reference sequence). The CDR3 spans 17 residues. The CDR3 nucleotides read TGTGCCACCCACTCAGACAGAGCCTTCCCGGGGACCGGGGAGCTGTTTTTT. As protein: CATHSDRAFPGTGELFF.

This rearrangement joins TRBV11-2 to TRBJ2-3, with 8 bases matching TRBD2. This CDR3 has 18 amino acids. Germline lookup yields CDR1 SGHAT and CDR2 FQNNGV. The ends lost 1 base at V and 0 bases at J; junction bases unmatched: 9. For the CDR3, the DNA is TGTGCCAGCAGCTTAGTTGGATTAGCGGGGCTCAGCACAGATACGCAGTATTTT. Protein: CASSLVGLAGLSTDTQYF.

A remark on this clone: The sample holds other DNA sequences that translate to the same CDR3. This chain links TRBV7-2 with TRBJ2-1, with D unresolved. V was cut by 5 bases and J by 0 bases, with 11 bases left in between. CDR3 length: 15 amino acids. Looked up from germline, CDR1 is SGHTA and CDR2 is FQGNSA. In DNA form, the CDR3 reads TGTGCCAGCAGCCTCCGGCGGAGCTCCTACAATGAGCAGTTCTTC. Its protein is CASSLRRSSYNEQFF.

V and J are TRBV5-1 and TRBJ2-3, with 10 positions matching TRBD1. CDR1 and CDR2 (germline): SGHRS, YFSETQ. The ends lost 6 bases at V and 9 bases at J; junction bases unmatched: 16. The CDR3 is 16 residues long. The CDR3 region has the DNA TGCGCCAGCACCCGAGGGACAGGGGCTACTTTGGGCACGCAGTATTTT. Amino acid sequence: CASTRGTGATLGTQYF.

The chain is built from TRBV5-1 and TRBJ2-1; no clear D gene. Between the trimmed V and J ends, which lost 0 bases and 9 bases, there was a span of 19 bases. The CDR3 loop spans 16 amino acids. CDR1 SGHRS and CDR2 YFSETQ come from the germline V gene. The CDR3 DNA follows: TGCGCCAGCAGCTTGGGAATCGATTTCAAATCCCCTGAGCAGTTCTTC. Encoded protein: CASSLGIDFKSPEQFF.

The rearrangement joins TRBV6-5 to TRBJ1-2; D remains ambiguous. V lost 0 bases to trimming and J lost 0 bases, with 11 bases between them. The CDR3 is made up of 16 amino acids. Germline V gene data show CDR1 as MNHEY and CDR2 as SVGAGI. The CDR3 spells CASSYSQLVTNYGYTF. For the CDR3, the DNA is TGTGCCAGCAGTTACTCGCAGCTCGTGACTAACTATGGCTACACCTTC.

The table lists this clone with a count of one. Other DNA sequences in this specimen translate into the identical CDR3. J is TRBJ2-1 and V is TRBV5-1; the match to TRBD2 covers 9 bases. The trim removed 4 bases at V and 6 bases at J, leaving 8 bases unmatched. The length of the CDR3 is 15 residues. Looked up from germline, CDR1 is SGHRS and CDR2 is YFSETQ. CDR3 loop: CASSLELAGPNEQFF. In DNA, the CDR3 is TGCGCCAGCAGCCTCGAGCTAGCGGGACCCAATGAGCAGTTCTTC.

The rearrangement joins TRBV5-5 to TRBJ1-1; D is unresolved. This CDR3 spans 15 amino acids. Trimming removed 7 bases from V and 1 base from J, with 17 bases in between. CDR1 is SGHKS, CDR2 YYEKEE, per germline (reference sequence). CDR3 coding DNA: TGTGCCAGCTCAACGGAGTGGACGGCGAACACTGAAGCTTTCTTT. This sequence encodes CASSTEWTANTEAFF.

The chain carries TRBV7-9 and TRBJ1-2; D unclear. The V and J ends lost 5 bases and 5 bases respectively, with 15 bases between them. Germline V gene data show CDR1 as SEHNR and CDR2 as FQNEAQ (reference sequence). CDR3 size: 14 residues. The CDR3 DNA is TGTGCCAGCAGCCTAAAAGGCACGGAATATGGCTACACCTTC. This sequence encodes CASSLKGTEYGYTF. Combining the CDR3 with reference TRBV7-9 and TRBJ1-2 gives the whole variable domain DTGVSQNPRHKITKRGQNVTFRCDPISEHNRLYWYRQTLGQGPEFLTYFQNEAQLEKSRLLSDRFSAERPKGSFSTLEIQRTEQGDSAMYLCASSLKGTEYGYTFGSGTRLTVV.

On this clone itself: A junction boundary mismatches the germline segment, possibly from a read error. The chain uses TRBV11-1 and TRBJ2-1, with 15 nucleotides matching TRBD2. This CDR3 is built from 15 residues. Germline V lookup: CDR1 SGHAT, CDR2 FQDESV (reference sequence). The CDR3 region has the DNA TGCGACTCCCCTGGTGGGACTAGCGGGAGGTCCGAGCAGTTCTTC. This encodes CDSPGGTSGRSEQFF.

The V and J genes are TRBV7-9 and TRBJ1-1; weak D call: TRBD1 (5 bases). V lost 3 bases to trimming and J lost 0 bases, with 8 bases between them. Germline CDR1 reads SEHNR; CDR2 reads FQNEAQ (reference sequence). The CDR3 has 14 amino acids. Here the CDR3 DNA reads TGTGCCAGCAGCTTCAGGGCAATGAACACTGAAGCTTTCTTT. It specifies CASSFRAMNTEAFF.

The chain joins TRBV7-2 to TRBJ1-2; D is ambiguous. The CDR3 has 13 residues. Germline CDR1 reads SGHTA; CDR2 reads FQGNSA. V lost 5 bases, J lost 4 bases, and 11 bases lay in between. The CDR3 loop is CASSGLPVYGYTF. The CDR3 DNA is TGTGCCAGCAGCGGGTTGCCCGTCTATGGCTACACCTTC. Full variable domain (rest looked up from reference TRBV7-2 and TRBJ1-2): GAGVSQSPSNKVTEKGKDVELRCDPISGHTALYWYRQSLGQGLEFLIYFQGNSAPDKSGLPSDRFSAERTGGSVSTLTIQRTQQEDSAVYLCASSGLPVYGYTFGSGTRLTVV.